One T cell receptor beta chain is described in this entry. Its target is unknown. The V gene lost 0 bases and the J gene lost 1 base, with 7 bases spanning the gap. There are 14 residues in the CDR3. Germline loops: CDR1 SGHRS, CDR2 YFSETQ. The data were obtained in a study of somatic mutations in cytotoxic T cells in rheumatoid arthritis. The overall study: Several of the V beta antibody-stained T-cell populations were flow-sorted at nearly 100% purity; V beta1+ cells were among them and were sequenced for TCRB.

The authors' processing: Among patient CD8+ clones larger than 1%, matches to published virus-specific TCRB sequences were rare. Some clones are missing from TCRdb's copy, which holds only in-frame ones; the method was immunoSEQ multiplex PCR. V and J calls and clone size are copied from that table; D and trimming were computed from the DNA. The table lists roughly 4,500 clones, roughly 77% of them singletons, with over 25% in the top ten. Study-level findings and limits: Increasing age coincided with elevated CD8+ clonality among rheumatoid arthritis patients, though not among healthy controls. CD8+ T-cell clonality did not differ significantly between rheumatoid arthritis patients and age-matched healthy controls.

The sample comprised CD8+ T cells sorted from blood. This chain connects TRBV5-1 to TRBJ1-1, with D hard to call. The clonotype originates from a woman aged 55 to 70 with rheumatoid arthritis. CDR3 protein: CASSLAGKNTEAFF. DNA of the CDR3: TGCGCCAGCAGCTTGGCCGGGAAGAACACTGAAGCTTTCTTT.